These 17 T cell receptor beta chains came from one sample sequenced in a study of PD-1 blockade in classical Hodgkin lymphoma. With no exception, relapse followed autologous stem cell transplantation in all patients, and brentuximab vedotin exposure varied. Method: immunoSEQ multiplex PCR; TCRdb's copy keeps in-frame clones and lacks some. The sample shows roughly 150,000 clones, around 73% of them seen only once. The sequenced sample was peripheral blood mononuclear cells (PBMCs), obtained before the second cycle of nivolumab. All receptors derive from a human donor with classical Hodgkin lymphoma.

This clone was counted a few times. The chain combines TRBV2 with TRBJ1-1, with 7 bases identical to TRBD1. The germline V gene has CDR1 SNHLY and CDR2 FYNNEI. After removal of 4 bases from V and 5 bases from J, the junction contained 1 base not matched to a gene. The CDR3 covers 12 residues. The chain's CDR3 is CASSAGGTEAFF. CDR3 sequence (DNA): TGTGCCAGCAGTGCAGGGGGGACTGAAGCTTTCTTT.

V is TRBV19 and J is TRBJ1-5; D gene uncertain. Trimming left V 7 bases short and J 0 bases short, with 19 bases between. The CDR3 extends over 17 amino acids. The germline V gene encodes CDR1 LNHDA and CDR2 SQIVND (reference sequence). In DNA form, the CDR3 reads TGTGCCAGTACCTCCTCCCCAGGAATGAATAGCAATCAGCCCCAGCATTTT. Translating it yields CASTSSPGMNSNQPQHF.

Details on this clone: A junction boundary mismatches the germline segment, possibly from a read error. The J gene is TRBJ2-5, the V gene TRBV9, with D possibly being TRBD1 or TRBD2 (6 bases each). The CDR3 covers 15 residues. CDR1 and CDR2 from the germline V gene are SGDLS and YYNGEE. The CDR3 here is CASSPRRDTQEAQYF. The CDR3 coding sequence is TGTGCCAGCAGCCCCCGGAGGGACACCCAAGAGGCCCAGTACTTC. Filled out from reference TRBV9 and TRBJ2-5, the complete variable domain reads DSGVTQTPKHLITATGQRVTLRCSPRSGDLSVYWYQQSLDQGLQFLIQYYNGEERAKGNILERFSAQQFPDLHSELNLSSLELGDSALYFCASSPRRDTQEAQYFGPGTRLLVL.

Only a few counts were recorded for this clone. CDR3 sequence: CSVGGVKGPYEQYF. The CDR3 DNA follows: TGCAGCGTTGGAGGGGTGAAAGGGCCCTACGAGCAGTACTTC. V gene TRBV29-1 combines with J gene TRBJ2-7; D is tentatively TRBD1 or TRBD2 (5 bases each). The CDR3 covers 14 residues. Trimming shortened V by 4 bases and J by 2 bases, and 15 bases separated the two germline ends. CDR1 is SQVTM, CDR2 ANQGSEA, per germline.

The chain combines TRBV7-6 with TRBJ2-2, with D uncertain. CDR1 is SGHVS and CDR2 is FNYEAQ in the germline V gene. V lost 2 bases, J lost 6 bases, and 16 bases lay in between. The CDR3 covers 16 residues. CDR3 loop: CASSLFGPAGAGELFF. The CDR3 nucleotides are TGTGCCAGCAGCTTATTTGGTCCCGCAGGCGCCGGGGAGCTGTTTTTT.

The chain couples TRBV25-1 to TRBJ1-6; D not certain. Germline V lookup: CDR1 MGHDK, CDR2 SYGVNS. The CDR3 has 14 amino acids. The ends were cut back, 1 base at V and 9 bases at J, with 10 bases in the middle. The DNA of the CDR3 is TGTGCCAGCAGTGAATTGGCGGACGCTTCACCCCTCCACTTT. Translated, it gives CASSELADASPLHF.

V gene TRBV29-1 combines with J gene TRBJ2-3, with a tentative D call TRBD2 (6 bases). The CDR3 contains 15 residues. Between the trimmed V and J ends, which lost 2 bases and 2 bases, there was a span of 14 bases. CDR1 is SQVTM, CDR2 ANQGSEA, per germline. The DNA of the CDR3 is TGCAGCGTTGAAAGCCGGGAGTCCCCCACAGATACGCAGTATTTT. This codes for CSVESRESPTDTQYF.

The chain employs TRBV11-2 and TRBJ2-3, with no clear D. The germline V gene encodes CDR1 SGHAT and CDR2 FQNNGV. V lost 2 bases to trimming and J lost 0 bases, with 6 bases between them. The CDR3 runs 14 residues. The CDR3 DNA reads as TGTGCCAGCAGCTTAACAGCTAGCACAGATACGCAGTATTTT. This translates into CASSLTASTDTQYF.

This clone was recorded a few times. The genes are TRBV5-4 and TRBJ1-1, with a weak D call TRBD1 (6 bases). There are 13 residues in the CDR3. With 0 bases removed from V and 4 bases from J, the gap between germline ends came to 7 bases. Per germline, CDR1 SGHNT and CDR2 YYREEE (reference sequence). The CDR3 is CASSLGQATEAFF. The CDR3 bases are TGTGCCAGCAGCTTGGGACAGGCCACTGAAGCTTTCTTT.

DNA of the CDR3: TGTGCCAGCAGCCAACAGGGGGCCAACTCCTACGAGCAGTACTTC. This encodes CASSQQGANSYEQYF. The chain recombines TRBV5-6 with TRBJ2-7, with 9 nucleotides matching TRBD1. This CDR3 spans 15 amino acids. V gave up 4 bases and J gave up 0 bases; unmatched junction bases: 5. Germline V lookup: CDR1 SGHDT, CDR2 YYEEEE.

This chain joins TRBV28 and TRBJ1-2; D call uncertain. The CDR3 spans 15 residues. The V end lost 2 bases, the J end lost 8 bases, and 18 bases lay between the germline ends. Per the germline V gene, CDR1 is MDHEN and CDR2 is SYDVKM. Written as DNA, the CDR3 is TGTGCCAGCAGTTTAAGCCTGGGCGGCCACCTGGGCTACACCTTC. Its translation: CASSLSLGGHLGYTF.

The chain carries TRBV12-5 and TRBJ2-3; D possibly matches TRBD1 or TRBD2 (5 bases each). Germline V lookup: CDR1 LGHNT, CDR2 FRNRAP. The V and J ends lost 4 bases and 2 bases respectively, with 10 bases between them. The CDR3 is 14 residues long. The CDR3 region has the DNA TGTGCTAGTGGTTCTCTGGGGGACACAGATACGCAGTATTTT. Protein product: CASGSLGDTDTQYF. The full variable domain, with the rest looked up from reference TRBV12-5 and TRBJ2-3, is DARVTQTPRHKVTEMGQEVTMRCQPILGHNTVFWYRQTMMQGLELLAYFRNRAPLDDSGMPKDRFSAEMPDATLATLKIQPSEPRDSAVYFCASGSLGDTDTQYFGPGTRLTVL.

This clone was observed once. V and J are TRBV7-2 and TRBJ2-7; possibly TRBD2 for D (7 bases). CDR3 length: 16 residues. Trimming cost V 5 bases and J 5 bases, with 22 bases left between them. The germline CDR1 and CDR2 sequences are SGHTA and FQGNSA. The DNA of the CDR3 is TGTGCCAGCAGCACTCGTAGGGGGGGGGCGGCGGACGAGCAGTACTTC. Encoded protein: CASSTRRGGAADEQYF.

This clone has a handful of counts. The rearrangement uses TRBV7-9 and TRBJ1-4; D uncertain. This CDR3 is 16 amino acids long. V lost 7 bases and J 2 bases, leaving 17 bases between the germline ends. Germline CDR1 reads SEHNR; CDR2 reads FQNEAQ (reference sequence). The chain's CDR3 is CASTLLGSGTNEKLFF. CDR3 DNA sequence: TGTGCCAGCACCTTGCTGGGGTCGGGCACTAATGAAAAACTGTTTTTT.

The gene calls are TRBV5-4 and TRBJ2-5; D remains unclear. Germline V CDR1 and CDR2: SGHNT, YYREEE (reference sequence). CDR3 length equals 11 residues. V lost 4 bases to trimming and J lost 2 bases, with 3 bases between them. The CDR3 coding sequence is TGTGCCAGCAGCCTGCAAGAGACCCAGTACTTC. Residues: CASSLQETQYF. Combining the CDR3 with reference TRBV5-4 and TRBJ2-5 gives the whole variable domain ETGVTQSPTHLIKTRGQQVTLRCSSQSGHNTVSWYQQALGQGPQFIFQYYREEENGRGNFPPRFSGLQFPNYSSELNVNALELDDSALYLCASSLQETQYFGPGTRLLVL.

The chain is built from TRBV18 and TRBJ2-5, with TRBD1 identical over 9 bases. Germline CDR1 and CDR2: KGHSH and LQKENI. V lost 0 bases to trimming and J lost 2 bases; unmatched junction nucleotides: 4. The CDR3 totals 16 residues. The CDR3 region has the DNA TGTGCCAGCTCACCACCGGGACAGGGTGGACAAGAGACCCAGTACTTC. It yields the protein CASSPPGQGGQETQYF.

The chain uses TRBV29-1 and TRBJ1-5; D call uncertain. This CDR3 spans 13 amino acids. With 5 bases removed from V and 1 base from J, the gap between germline ends came to 9 bases. Germline V gene data show CDR1 as SQVTM and CDR2 as ANQGSEA. CDR3 bases: TGCAGCGTTTCCAGGTCCAGCAATCAGCCCCAGCATTTT. Residues: CSVSRSSNQPQHF.